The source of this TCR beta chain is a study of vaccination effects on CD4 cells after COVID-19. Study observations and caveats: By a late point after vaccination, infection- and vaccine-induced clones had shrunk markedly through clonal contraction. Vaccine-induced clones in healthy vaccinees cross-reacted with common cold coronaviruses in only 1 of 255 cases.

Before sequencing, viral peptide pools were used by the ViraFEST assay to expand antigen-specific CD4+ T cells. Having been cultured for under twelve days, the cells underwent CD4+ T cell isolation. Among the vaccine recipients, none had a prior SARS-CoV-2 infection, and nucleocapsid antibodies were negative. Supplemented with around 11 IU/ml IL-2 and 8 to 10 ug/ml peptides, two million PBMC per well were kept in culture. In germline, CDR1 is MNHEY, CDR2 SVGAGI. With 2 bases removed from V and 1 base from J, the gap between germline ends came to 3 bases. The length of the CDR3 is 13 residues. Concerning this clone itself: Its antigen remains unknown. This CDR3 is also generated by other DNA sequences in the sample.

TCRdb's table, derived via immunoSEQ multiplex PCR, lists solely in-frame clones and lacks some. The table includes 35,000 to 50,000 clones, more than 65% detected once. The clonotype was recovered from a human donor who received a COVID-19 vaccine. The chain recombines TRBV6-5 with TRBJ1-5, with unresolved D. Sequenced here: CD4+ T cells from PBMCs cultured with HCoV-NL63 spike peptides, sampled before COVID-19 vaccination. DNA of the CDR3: TGTGCCAGCAGTTACGGGAGCAATCAGCCCCAGCATTTT. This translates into CASSYGSNQPQHF.